The next 10 T cell receptor beta chains were all read from a single sample in a study of shared clonotypes between healthy human individuals. The table came from immunoSEQ multiplex PCR; TCRdb's copy has only in-frame clones and leaves some out. The data hold over 700,000 clones, with approximately 77% observed a single time. The sample taken for sequencing was memory CD4+ T cells sorted from blood. The subset is: CD45RA-negative fraction. The source of these receptors is a woman aged 25 to 45 in good health.

The genes are TRBV11-3 and TRBJ2-1; D might be TRBD2 (6 bases). V dropped 5 bases and J dropped 0 bases, with 14 bases sitting between them. In germline, CDR1 is SGHNT, CDR2 YENEEA. This CDR3 is 16 amino acids long. CDR3 sequence (DNA): TGTGCCAGCAGCCAGGCGGGGCCGAGCTCCTACAATGAGCAGTTCTTC. This sequence encodes CASSQAGPSSYNEQFF. The entire variable domain, with the rest obtained from reference TRBV11-3 and TRBJ2-1, is as follows: EAGVVQSPRYKIIEKKQPVAFWCNPISGHNTLYWYLQNLGQGPELLIRYENEEAVDDSQLPKDRFSAERLKGVDSTLKIQPAELGDSAVYLCASSQAGPSSYNEQFFGPGTRLTVL.

V is TRBV7-9 and J is TRBJ1-2; no definite D call. This CDR3 spans 13 amino acids. Per the germline V gene, CDR1 is SEHNR and CDR2 is FQNEAQ (reference sequence). The V gene lost 6 bases and the J gene lost 4 bases, with 12 bases spanning the gap. This chain's CDR3 is CASSSVSSYGYTF. The CDR3 DNA reads as TGTGCCAGCAGTTCGGTCTCTTCCTATGGCTACACCTTC.

The rearrangement joins TRBV5-1 to TRBJ2-1, with TRBD2 matching over 9 bases. V shed 6 bases and J 0 bases; nucleotides not matched to a gene: 4. Germline CDR1 and CDR2: SGHRS and YFSETQ. The CDR3 is made up of 15 amino acids. The CDR3 loop reads CASMREGSSYNEQFF. The CDR3, as DNA: TGCGCCAGCATGCGGGAGGGAAGCTCCTACAATGAGCAGTTCTTC.

This chain joins TRBV5-4 and TRBJ2-7; D not certain. The CDR3 runs to 13 residues. Germline V gene data show CDR1 as SGHNT and CDR2 as YYREEE (reference sequence). Trimming removed 0 bases from V and 1 base from J, with 5 bases in between. CDR3 amino acids: CASSLGRSYEQYF. CDR3 bases: TGTGCCAGCAGCTTGGGCAGGTCCTACGAGCAGTACTTC.

The chain links TRBV5-1 to TRBJ1-1, with a possible D match to TRBD1 (6 bases). Trimming stripped 3 bases from V and 3 bases from J, with 9 bases between. The CDR3 consists of 13 residues. Germline V gene sequence: CDR1 SGHRS, CDR2 YFSETQ. The CDR3 DNA reads as TGCGCCAGCAGCTGGGACACCGACACTGAAGCTTTCTTT. Its protein is CASSWDTDTEAFF.

The V and J genes are TRBV7-9 and TRBJ2-2, with 8 bases aligning to TRBD1. CDR3 length equals 14 residues. The ends lost 9 bases at V and 1 base at J; junction bases unmatched: 4. Looked up from germline, CDR1 is SEHNR and CDR2 is FQNEAQ (reference sequence). CDR3 amino acids: CASDGTGNTGELFF. CDR3 sequence (DNA): TGTGCCAGTGACGGGACAGGGAACACCGGGGAGCTGTTTTTT.

The rearrangement uses TRBV11-1 and TRBJ2-3, with D unresolved. CDR1 is SGHAT and CDR2 is FQDESV in the germline V gene (reference sequence). The germline V and J ends were trimmed by 3 bases and 4 bases, with 5 bases remaining between them. The CDR3 spans 12 residues. For the CDR3, the DNA is TGTGCCAGCAGCTTTGGGTCAGATACGCAGTATTTT. As protein: CASSFGSDTQYF.

This clone has only one observation. The same CDR3 arises from other DNA sequences in this sample as well. This chain links TRBV19 with TRBJ1-2; D not certain. The V end was cut by 4 bases, the J end by 5 bases, with 11 bases between. CDR3 length equals 13 residues. From germline, CDR1 is LNHDA and CDR2 SQIVND (reference sequence). The CDR3 nucleotides are TGTGCCAGTAGTACGACGGCGGTATATGGCTACACCTTC. This encodes CASSTTAVYGYTF.

This clone was observed many times. The chain joins TRBV28 to TRBJ2-7, with D possibly being TRBD2 (5 bases). Trimming took 6 bases from V and 3 from J, leaving 9 bases between them. The CDR3 has 12 residues. From germline, CDR1 is MDHEN and CDR2 SYDVKM. The CDR3 reads CASRGRLYEQYF. The CDR3 DNA reads TGTGCCAGCAGGGGGAGACTCTACGAGCAGTACTTC. The variable domain in full, with the rest retrieved from reference TRBV28 and TRBJ2-7, is DVKVTQSSRYLVKRTGEKVFLECVQDMDHENMFWYRQDPGLGLRLIYFSYDVKMKEKGDIPEGYSVSREKKERFSLILESASTNQTSMYLCASRGRLYEQYFGPGTRLTVT.

The chain employs TRBV5-1 and TRBJ2-3, with D hard to call. This CDR3 is 14 amino acids long. Trimming took 4 bases from V and 0 from J, leaving 9 bases between them. Germline V CDR1 and CDR2: SGHRS, YFSETQ. For the CDR3, the DNA is TGCGCCAGCAGCCCGCAGTTTAGCACAGATACGCAGTATTTT. Translated, it gives CASSPQFSTDTQYF.